These T cell receptor beta chains were read from a single sample in a study of CD8 T cells in ankylosing spondylitis. In TCRdb, the 5' RACE reads were re-called with MiXCR into one record per CDR3 protein. Seen here are about 800,000 distinct CDR3 sequences, roughly 10% observed once, and the top ten hold approximately 0.46%. Sequenced input: blood, either unsorted or a sorted T cell fraction (not recorded which). Receptor source: a male donor with ankylosing spondylitis. Both conserved end residues are part of each CDR3. Fields, in order: J gene, D gene, V gene, clone size, CDR3 protein, CDR3 DNA. D genes are given only for firm matches. Size is stated for part of the rows, as once, few or many counts, or as a class when the clone is expanded.

TRBJ2-3,.,TRBV28,few,CASSFPPADTQYF,TGTGCCAGCAGTTTCCCCCCAGCAGATACGCAGTATTTT
TRBJ1-1,TRBD1,TRBV20-1,few,CSATRGTEEKAFF,TGCAGTGCTACTCGCGGGACAGAGGAGAAAGCTTTCTTT
TRBJ1-1,.,TRBV2,many,CASSYLGAGDTEAFF,TGTGCCAGCAGTTACCTAGGGGCAGGGGATACTGAAGCTTTCTTT
TRBJ1-5,.,TRBV7-2,.,CASAGRERGQPQHF,TGTGCCAGTGCGGGGAGGGAGCGGGGTCAGCCCCAGCATTTT
TRBJ1-1,.,TRBV5-1,.,CASFEYQGANTEAFF,TGCGCCAGCTTCGAATATCAGGGTGCGAACACTGAAGCTTTCTTT
TRBJ1-1,.,TRBV6-2/TRBV6-3,.,CASRRGDRIFGEAFF,TGTGCCAGCAGAAGAGGTGACAGGATTTTTGGTGAAGCTTTCTTT
TRBJ2-5,.,TRBV15,few,CATSLDPDRQETQYF,TGTGCCACCAGCCTAGATCCGGACAGACAAGAGACCCAGTACTTC
TRBJ1-4,TRBD1,TRBV29-1,many,CSTKQGAEKLFF,TGCAGCACTAAACAGGGGGCGGAAAAACTGTTTTTT
TRBJ1-1,.,TRBV20-1,many,CSARTLVNTEAFF,TGCAGTGCTAGAACCCTCGTGAACACTGAAGCTTTCTTT
TRBJ1-4,.,TRBV7-6,.,CASSFGTGTNEKLFF,TGTGCCAGCAGCTTCGGAACAGGGACTAATGAAAAACTGTTTTTT
TRBJ2-7,.,TRBV7-6,few,CASSSGPAREQYF,TGTGCCAGCAGCTCGGGACCTGCTCGGGAGCAGTACTTC